The next 5 T cell receptor beta chains were all read from a single sample in a study of blood T cells in healthy people across ages. Using a J-beta primer mix together with a sample-barcoded 5' primer, a second PCR was run for about 7 to 12 cycles. MiXCR was run by TCRdb on the 5' RACE reads, yielding one entry per CDR3 protein. The sample holds approximately 800,000 distinct CDR3 sequences, less than 80% seen once. The sample was blood. These receptors were taken from a man aged 25 to 45 in good health.

This clonotype was seen a handful of times. The V and J genes are TRBV3-1 and TRBJ1-2; D gene unclear. CDR3 size: 13 residues. V lost 0 bases and J lost 8, with 10 bases in between. The germline CDR1 and CDR2 sequences are LGHDT and YNNKEL (reference sequence). The CDR3 sequence is CASSQDGMAGYTF. The DNA for the CDR3 is TGTGCCAGCAGCCAAGATGGAATGGCCGGCTACACCTTC.

This chain links TRBV20-1 with TRBJ2-5, with 11 bases matching TRBD2. The CDR3 loop spans 13 amino acids. Germline loops: CDR1 DFQATT, CDR2 SNEGSKA (reference sequence). Trimming took 3 bases from V and 5 from J; bases not matched to a gene: 2. Here the CDR3 DNA reads TGCAGTGCTAGTGTAGCGGGAGGGGAGACCCAGTACTTC. It is translated as CSASVAGGETQYF.

This clonotype was found a few times. This sequence joins TRBV25-1 and TRBJ2-7; perhaps D is TRBD1 or TRBD2 (5 bases each). Germline V CDR1 and CDR2: MGHDK, SYGVNS. The CDR3 consists of 15 residues. Trimming cost V 0 bases and J 6 bases, with 15 bases left between them. The CDR3 region is CASSEYRTPGAEQYF. Written as DNA, the CDR3 is TGTGCCAGCAGTGAATACAGGACTCCCGGGGCCGAGCAGTACTTC.

The gene calls are TRBV28 and TRBJ2-7; D not certain. V was clipped by 6 bases and J by 0 bases, with 9 bases between them. Germline CDR1 reads MDHEN; CDR2 reads SYDVKM. This CDR3 spans 13 amino acids. The CDR3 protein is CASSQALSYEQYF. As DNA, the CDR3 is TGTGCCAGCAGCCAGGCCCTCTCCTACGAGCAGTACTTC.

As to this clonotype: A clone one base away is much larger, so this may be a read error. The chain joins TRBV20-1 to TRBJ1-2; no clear D. With 7 bases removed from V and 6 bases from J, the gap between germline ends came to 15 bases. CDR1 and CDR2 from the germline V gene are DFQATT and SNEGSKA (reference sequence). The CDR3 extends over 12 amino acids. CDR3 nucleotide sequence: TGCAGTGTTGAATTCATGGGCGATGGCTACACCTTC. Residues: CSVEFMGDGYTF.